This T cell receptor beta chain was found in a study of esophageal squamous cell carcinoma under preoperative chemotherapy. Study at large: Both tumor-infiltrating lymphocytes and peripheral blood T cells had their TCR repertoires profiled. Study-level findings and limits: Abundant clones tended to shrink rather than expand after paclitaxel-nedaplatin. After treatment, tumor-infiltrating lymphocytes seemed to come partly from incoming peripheral T cells, not only local changes.

TCRdb independently ran MiXCR on the PCR reads; one entry per CDR3 protein. Seen here are around 14,000 distinct CDR3 sequences, about three fifths observed once, and the top ten hold around 50%. The sample's time point: before preoperative PTX-NDP chemotherapy. CDR3 length equals 15 residues. V was pared by 1 base and J by 10 bases, with 9 bases of the junction left unmatched. From germline, CDR1 is MNHNS and CDR2 SASEGT. Remarks on this clonotype: The antigen is unknown. One base away lies a much larger clone, so this may be a sequencing read error.

Sample acquisition took place from a patient given preoperative chemotherapy. The TCR originated in a human donor with esophageal squamous cell carcinoma. The donor label of this sample is uncertain. The chain carries TRBV6-1 and TRBJ2-1; 8 bases agree with TRBD1. The CDR3 DNA reads as TGTGCCAGCAGTGAAGGGACAGGGAGCTCCTACGAGCAGTTCTTC. Translated, it gives CASSEGTGSSYEQFF.